Following are 22 T cell receptor beta chains from one sample sequenced in a study of cytomegalovirus exposure and HLA in healthy donors. A multiplex PCR was run with 60 Vbeta primers and 13 Jbeta primers. The assay was immunoSEQ multiplex PCR, and TCRdb's table has in-frame clones only and misses some. The table lists 150,000 or so clones, about four fifths of them singletons. Sequenced sample: PBMCs. All receptors derive from a young man in good health and CMV-seronegative.

The gene calls are TRBV7-9 and TRBJ2-7; TRBD2 is a possible D gene (5 bases). Trimming shortened V by 3 bases and J by 6 bases, and 15 bases separated the two germline ends. There are 14 residues in the CDR3. Germline CDR1 is SEHNR and CDR2 is FQNEAQ (reference sequence). DNA of the CDR3: TGTGCCAGCAGCTTCTCAGTTTCGGGGAGCGAGCAGTACGTC. Protein: CASSFSVSGSEQYV.

This chain's CDR3 is CASSEGRFFGDTEAFF. In DNA form, the CDR3 reads TGTGCCAGCAGTGAAGGACGGTTCTTCGGGGACACTGAAGCTTTCTTT. This chain links TRBV6-1 with TRBJ1-1; no reliable D call. Trimming left V 1 base short and J 3 bases short, with 15 bases between. Germline lookup yields CDR1 MNHNS and CDR2 SASEGT. This CDR3 is 16 amino acids long.

This clone appeared a single time. A read error may produce the germline difference seen at one junction end. The chain couples TRBV29-1 to TRBJ2-6; tentatively, D is TRBD1 (5 bases). This CDR3 contains 16 residues. Germline-derived CDR1 and CDR2 are SQVTM and ANQGSEA. The chain's CDR3 is CSVGAGPNSGANGLTF. CDR3 coding DNA: TGCAGCGTTGGGGCAGGGCCTAACTCTGGGGCCAACGGCCTGACTTTC.

As to this clone: This sample includes further DNA sequences coding for the same CDR3. The chain is built from TRBV7-9 and TRBJ1-1, with D tentatively TRBD1 (5 bases). The length of the CDR3 is 13 residues. In germline, CDR1 is SEHNR, CDR2 FQNEAQ (reference sequence). Deletions cut 1 base from V and 4 bases from J, with 7 bases between. The CDR3 region has the DNA TGTGCCAGCAGCTTAGACGGGGGCACTGAAGCTTTCTTT. This gives the protein CASSLDGGTEAFF.

The rearrangement joins TRBV6-5 to TRBJ2-3, with TRBD2 as a possible D gene (6 bases). CDR1 and CDR2 (germline): MNHEY, SVGAGI. V lost 6 bases to trimming and J lost 7 bases, with 14 bases between them. This CDR3 comprises 13 residues. CDR3 sequence reads: CASRLTGGNTQYF. In DNA, the CDR3 is TGTGCCAGCAGGTTAACCGGGGGTAATACGCAGTATTTT.

The chain joins TRBV11-2 to TRBJ1-1; no clear D gene. The CDR3 has 14 amino acids. Germline V lookup: CDR1 SGHAT, CDR2 FQNNGV. The ends were cut back, 7 bases at V and 6 bases at J, with 18 bases in the middle. The CDR3 protein is CASILAGRGPEAFF. As DNA, the CDR3 is TGTGCCAGCATCCTGGCTGGCAGAGGCCCTGAAGCTTTCTTT. Drawing the rest from reference TRBV11-2 and TRBJ1-1, the complete variable domain is EAGVAQSPRYKIIEKRQSVAFWCNPISGHATLYWYQQILGQGPKLLIQFQNNGVVDDSQLPKDRFSAERLKGVDSTLKIQPAKLEDSAVYLCASILAGRGPEAFFGQGTRLTVV.

The J gene is TRBJ2-5, the V gene TRBV7-9, with TRBD1 identical over 11 bases. V dropped 5 bases and J dropped 5; count of bases not matched to a gene: 4. CDR3 length: 14 residues. Germline lookup yields CDR1 SEHNR and CDR2 FQNEAQ (reference sequence). DNA of the CDR3: TGTGCCAGCAGCCCTTGGACAGGGGGCGAGACCCAGTACTTC. Encoded protein: CASSPWTGGETQYF.

The chain joins TRBV6-5 to TRBJ1-4, with a weak D call TRBD1 (5 bases). From germline, CDR1 is MNHEY and CDR2 SVGAGI. Trimming shortened V by 6 bases and J by 0 bases, and 8 bases separated the two germline ends. The CDR3 loop spans 14 amino acids. CDR3 nucleotide sequence: TGTGCCAGCAGGGACACCCCAACTAATGAAAAACTGTTTTTT. Amino acids: CASRDTPTNEKLFF.

This clone has a handful of counts. The rearrangement links TRBV18 to TRBJ2-7; TRBD1 agrees at 9 bases. The junction had 3 bases not matched to a gene; V was cut back by 3 bases and J by 0 bases. Germline loops: CDR1 KGHSH, CDR2 LQKENI. The CDR3 has 15 residues. CDR3 bases: TGTGCCAGCTCACCCGGGACAGGGCCCTCCTACGAGCAGTACGTC. Its protein product is CASSPGTGPSYEQYV.

This clone has a handful of counts. The V gene is TRBV9, the J gene TRBJ2-1; 10 positions agree with TRBD2. Losses at the gene ends were 0 bases for V and 0 bases for J; bases not matched to a gene: 6. Germline CDR1 and CDR2: SGDLS and YYNGEE. The CDR3 covers 18 residues. CDR3 DNA: TGTGCCAGCAGCGTAGGGCTAGCGGGGGCCCGCTCCTACAATGAGCAGTTCTTC. Translated: CASSVGLAGARSYNEQFF.

The V call is TRBV7-9, the J call TRBJ2-2, with 9 bases lining up with TRBD2. This CDR3 comprises 17 residues. V was pared by 0 bases and J by 4 bases, with 6 bases of the junction left unmatched. Per germline, CDR1 SEHNR and CDR2 FQNEAQ (reference sequence). The CDR3 DNA reads TGTGCCAGCAGCTTAGCTAGCGGGGGCCTTCTCACCGGGGAGCTGTTTTTT. Protein product: CASSLASGGLLTGELFF.

V is TRBV6-5 and J is TRBJ2-1, with D possibly matching TRBD1 (5 bases). The V gene lost 8 bases and the J gene lost 0 bases, with 8 bases spanning the gap. This CDR3 is 13 amino acids long. Germline assignment: CDR1 MNHEY and CDR2 SVGAGI. CDR3 nucleotides: TGTGCCAGCTGCAGGGACTCCTACAATGAGCAGTTCTTC. It is translated as CASCRDSYNEQFF.

This chain links TRBV10-3 with TRBJ1-1; possibly TRBD1 for D (6 bases). The CDR3 is made up of 15 amino acids. Looked up from germline, CDR1 is ENHRY and CDR2 is SYGVKD. V dropped 3 bases and J dropped 3 bases, with 14 bases sitting between them. The CDR3 loop is CAISDGGGWDTEAFF. As DNA, the CDR3 is TGTGCCATCAGTGATGGGGGGGGCTGGGACACTGAAGCTTTCTTT.

This chain uses TRBV5-1 with TRBJ2-7, with 7 bases matching TRBD1. V lost 3 bases and J lost 0; bases outside the gene matches: 6. Germline CDR1 and CDR2: SGHRS and YFSETQ. The CDR3 runs to 15 residues. Here the CDR3 DNA reads TGCGCCAGCAGCTGGACAGGACCGAGCTCCTACGAGCAGTACTTC. The encoded protein is CASSWTGPSSYEQYF. The complete variable domain, with remaining parts taken from reference TRBV5-1 and TRBJ2-7, reads KAGVTQTPRYLIKTRGQQVTLSCSPISGHRSVSWYQQTPGQGLQFLFEYFSETQRNKGNFPGRFSGRQFSNSRSEMNVSTLELGDSALYLCASSWTGPSSYEQYFGPGTRLTVT.

About this clone itself: The junction shows a germline mismatch at one end, possibly a read error. The chain recombines TRBV15 with TRBJ2-3, with a tentative D call TRBD2 (7 bases). The CDR3 extends over 16 amino acids. Germline CDR1 reads LNHNV; CDR2 reads YYDKDF (reference sequence). CDR3 loop: CATTRRRGGRTDTQYF. DNA for the CDR3: TGTGCCACCACCAGACGGAGGGGGGGCCGCACAGATACGCAGTATTTT.

As DNA, the CDR3 is TGTGCCAGCAGCTTGGGAACCTTAGGGGGCACTGAAGCTTTCTTT. It specifies CASSLGTLGGTEAFF. The rearrangement links TRBV5-6 to TRBJ1-1, with D perhaps matching TRBD1 (6 bases). V lost 0 bases, J lost 4 bases, and 13 bases lay in between. CDR1 is SGHDT, CDR2 YYEEEE, per germline. The CDR3 spans 15 residues.

This clone was counted between two and nine times. This sequence joins TRBV7-9 and TRBJ2-5; D gene unclear. The CDR3 loop spans 13 amino acids. The V gene's germline CDR1 is SEHNR and CDR2 FQNEAQ (reference sequence). V shed 0 bases and J shed 1 base, with 3 bases lying between them. The chain's CDR3 is CASSLAFQETQYF. CDR3 coding DNA: TGTGCCAGCAGCTTAGCCTTCCAAGAGACCCAGTACTTC. The entire variable domain, with the rest obtained from reference TRBV7-9 and TRBJ2-5, is as follows: DTGVSQNPRHKITKRGQNVTFRCDPISEHNRLYWYRQTLGQGPEFLTYFQNEAQLEKSRLLSDRFSAERPKGSFSTLEIQRTEQGDSAMYLCASSLAFQETQYFGPGTRLLVL.

This clone was seen just once. The chain joins TRBV7-2 to TRBJ2-5, with 7 bases fitting TRBD1. Per germline, CDR1 SGHTA and CDR2 FQGNSA. CDR3 length: 14 amino acids. Trimming removed 4 bases from V and 5 bases from J; junction bases left unmatched: 7. CDR3 region: CASSSGTVEETQYF. The CDR3 DNA reads TGTGCCAGCAGCTCGGGGACAGTGGAGGAGACCCAGTACTTC.

The chain has TRBV20-1 and TRBJ2-7, with D maybe TRBD2 (6 bases). The CDR3 runs 11 residues. Trimming cost V 6 bases and J 7 bases, with 13 bases left between them. CDR1 DFQATT and CDR2 SNEGSKA come from the germline V gene (reference sequence). The CDR3 DNA sequence: TGCAGTGCGGGGTCGGGGAGGGAGCAGTACTTC. Its translation: CSAGSGREQYF.

This clone turned up a few times. V usage is TRBV7-9 and J usage is TRBJ2-1; 7 nucleotides agree with TRBD1. In germline, CDR1 is SEHNR, CDR2 FQNEAQ (reference sequence). The CDR3 contains 15 residues. The trim removed 1 base at V and 2 bases at J, leaving 2 bases unmatched. CDR3 in amino acids: CASSLDQGAYNEQFF. In DNA form, the CDR3 reads TGTGCCAGCAGCTTAGACCAGGGGGCCTACAATGAGCAGTTCTTC.

CDR3: CASSPAESNEQFF. For the CDR3, the DNA is TGTGCCAGCTCACCAGCGGAGTCCAATGAGCAGTTCTTC. This chain connects TRBV18 to TRBJ2-1; D unresolved. Trimming cost V 2 bases and J 6 bases, with 8 bases left between them. CDR1 KGHSH and CDR2 LQKENI come from the germline V gene. This CDR3 is 13 amino acids long.

The rearrangement uses TRBV5-1 and TRBJ2-1; 7 bases align to TRBD1. This CDR3 comprises 15 residues. The germline V gene has CDR1 SGHRS and CDR2 YFSETQ. The ends lost 0 bases at V and 8 bases at J; junction bases unmatched: 8. The CDR3 is CASSLGDRPLDEQFF. CDR3 bases: TGCGCCAGCAGCTTGGGGGACAGACCTCTGGATGAGCAGTTCTTC.